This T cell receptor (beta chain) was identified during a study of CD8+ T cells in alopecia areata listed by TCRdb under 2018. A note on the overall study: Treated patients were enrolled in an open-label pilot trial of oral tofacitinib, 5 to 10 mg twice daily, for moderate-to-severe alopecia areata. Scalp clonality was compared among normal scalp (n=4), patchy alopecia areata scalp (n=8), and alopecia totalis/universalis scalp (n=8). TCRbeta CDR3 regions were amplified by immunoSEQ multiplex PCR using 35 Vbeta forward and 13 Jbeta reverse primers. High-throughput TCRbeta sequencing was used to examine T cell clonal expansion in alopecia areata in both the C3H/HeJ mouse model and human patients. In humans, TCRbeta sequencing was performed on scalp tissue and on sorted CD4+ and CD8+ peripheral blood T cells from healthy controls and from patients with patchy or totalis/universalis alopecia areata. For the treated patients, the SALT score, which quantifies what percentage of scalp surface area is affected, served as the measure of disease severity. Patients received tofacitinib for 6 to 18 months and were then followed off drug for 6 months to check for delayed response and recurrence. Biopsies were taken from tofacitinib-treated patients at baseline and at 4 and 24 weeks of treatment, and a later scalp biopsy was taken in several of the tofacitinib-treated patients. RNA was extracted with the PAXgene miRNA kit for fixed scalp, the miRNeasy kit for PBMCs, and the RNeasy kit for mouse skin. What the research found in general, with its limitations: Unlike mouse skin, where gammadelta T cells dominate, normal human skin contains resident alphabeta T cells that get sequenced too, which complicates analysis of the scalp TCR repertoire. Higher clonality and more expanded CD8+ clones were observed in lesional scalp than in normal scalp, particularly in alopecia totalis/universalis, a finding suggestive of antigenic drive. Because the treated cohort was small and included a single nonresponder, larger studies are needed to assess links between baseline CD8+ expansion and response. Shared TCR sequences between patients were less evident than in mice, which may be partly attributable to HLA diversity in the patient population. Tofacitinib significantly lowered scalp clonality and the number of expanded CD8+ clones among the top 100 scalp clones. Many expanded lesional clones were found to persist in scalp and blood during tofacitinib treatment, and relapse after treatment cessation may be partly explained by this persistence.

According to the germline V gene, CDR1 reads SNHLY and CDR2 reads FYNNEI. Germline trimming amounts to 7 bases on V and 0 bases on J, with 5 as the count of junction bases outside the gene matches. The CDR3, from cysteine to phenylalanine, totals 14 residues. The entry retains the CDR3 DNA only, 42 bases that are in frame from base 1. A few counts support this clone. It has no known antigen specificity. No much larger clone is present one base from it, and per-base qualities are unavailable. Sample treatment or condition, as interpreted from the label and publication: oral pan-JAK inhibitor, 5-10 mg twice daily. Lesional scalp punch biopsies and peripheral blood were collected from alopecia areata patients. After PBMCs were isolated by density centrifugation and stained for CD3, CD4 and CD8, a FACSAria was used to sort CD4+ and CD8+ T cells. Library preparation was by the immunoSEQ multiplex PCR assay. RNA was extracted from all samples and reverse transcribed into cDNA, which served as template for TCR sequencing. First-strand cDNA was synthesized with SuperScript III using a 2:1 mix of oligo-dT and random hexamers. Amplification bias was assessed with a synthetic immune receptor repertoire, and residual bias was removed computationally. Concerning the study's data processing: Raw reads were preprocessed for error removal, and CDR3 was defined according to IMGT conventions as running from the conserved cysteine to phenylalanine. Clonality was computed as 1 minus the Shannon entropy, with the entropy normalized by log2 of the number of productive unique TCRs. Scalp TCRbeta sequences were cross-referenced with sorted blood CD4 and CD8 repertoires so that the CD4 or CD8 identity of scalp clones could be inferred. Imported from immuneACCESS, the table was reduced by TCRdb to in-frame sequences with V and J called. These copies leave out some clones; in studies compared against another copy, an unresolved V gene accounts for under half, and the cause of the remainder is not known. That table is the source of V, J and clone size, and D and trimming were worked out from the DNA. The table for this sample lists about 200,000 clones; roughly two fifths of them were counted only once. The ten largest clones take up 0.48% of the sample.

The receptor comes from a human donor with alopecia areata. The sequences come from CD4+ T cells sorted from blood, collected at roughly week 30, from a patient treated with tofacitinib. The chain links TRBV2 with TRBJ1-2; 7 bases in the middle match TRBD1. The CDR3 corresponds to CASTRDSSNYGYTF. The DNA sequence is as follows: TGTGCCAGCACCAGGGACAGCTCTAACTATGGCTACACCTTC.